This T cell receptor (beta chain) was identified during a study of cytomegalovirus exposure and HLA in healthy donors. 13 Jbeta primers and 60 Vbeta primers were used for the PCR. Repertoires were generated with immunoSEQ multiplex PCR, while TCRdb's copy carries only in-frame clones and drops some. This repertoire shows 180,000 or so clones, 62% found once; its top ten account for about 2.9%. A word on this clone: Its specificity is not known.

CDR1 is SGHAT, CDR2 FQNNGV, per germline. The V and J ends lost 1 base and 0 bases respectively, with 9 bases between them. The length of the CDR3 is 15 residues. Findings and caveats of the study: There were about 160 TCR beta chains listed as cytomegalovirus-associated.

The V call is TRBV11-2, the J call TRBJ1-2; D call uncertain. The TCR sequence derives from a man aged 35-49 years in good health and CMV-seronegative. The sample consisted of PBMCs. The DNA of the CDR3 is TGTGCCAGCAGCTTAGCCGGAGATACTAACTATGGCTACACCTTC. Its protein is CASSLAGDTNYGYTF.